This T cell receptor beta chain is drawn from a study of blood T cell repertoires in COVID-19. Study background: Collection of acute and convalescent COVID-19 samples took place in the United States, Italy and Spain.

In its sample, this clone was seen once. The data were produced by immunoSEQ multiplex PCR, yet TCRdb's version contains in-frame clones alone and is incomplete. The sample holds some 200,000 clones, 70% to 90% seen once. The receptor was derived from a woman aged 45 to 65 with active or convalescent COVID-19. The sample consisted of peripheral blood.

In DNA form, the CDR3 reads TGTGCCAGCAGTGAAATTCGACGGAGCTCTGGAAACACCATATATTTT. Amino acids: CASSEIRRSSGNTIYF. The chain employs TRBV6-1 and TRBJ1-3; D is unclear. The V gene lost 2 bases and the J gene lost 0 bases, with 11 bases spanning the gap. CDR1 and CDR2 from the germline V gene are MNHNS and SASEGT. The CDR3 extends over 16 amino acids.